This TCR beta chain was sequenced in a study of blood T cell repertoires in COVID-19. Germline CDR1 and CDR2: SGHRS and YFSETQ. V was trimmed by 7 bases and J by 5 bases, leaving 19 bases between them. CDR3 length equals 14 residues. The method was immunoSEQ multiplex PCR; TCRdb's version includes in-frame clones alone and lacks a portion of them. The table lists about 54,000 clones, 90% to 95% of them singletons. J is TRBJ2-7 and V is TRBV5-1; tentatively, D is TRBD1 (6 bases). The sequencing sample was made of peripheral blood. The clonotype was recovered from a man aged 45-60 years with acute or convalescent COVID-19. Here the CDR3 reads CASSPSTGPHEQYF. In DNA, the CDR3 is TGCGCCAGCTCCCCCTCCACAGGGCCCCACGAGCAGTACTTC.